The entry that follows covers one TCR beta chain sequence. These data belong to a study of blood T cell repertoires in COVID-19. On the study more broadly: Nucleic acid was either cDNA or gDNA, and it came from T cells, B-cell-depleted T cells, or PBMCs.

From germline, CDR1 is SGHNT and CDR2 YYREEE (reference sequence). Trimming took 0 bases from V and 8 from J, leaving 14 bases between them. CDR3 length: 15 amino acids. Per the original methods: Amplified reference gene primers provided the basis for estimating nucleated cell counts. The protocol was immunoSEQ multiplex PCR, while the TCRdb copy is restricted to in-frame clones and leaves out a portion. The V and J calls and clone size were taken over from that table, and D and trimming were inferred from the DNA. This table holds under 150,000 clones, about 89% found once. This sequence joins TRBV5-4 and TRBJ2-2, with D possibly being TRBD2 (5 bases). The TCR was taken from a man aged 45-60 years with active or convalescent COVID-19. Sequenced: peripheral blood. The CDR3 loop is CASSLELDLSGELFF. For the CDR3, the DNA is TGTGCCAGCAGCTTGGAACTAGACTTATCTGGGGAGCTGTTTTTT.